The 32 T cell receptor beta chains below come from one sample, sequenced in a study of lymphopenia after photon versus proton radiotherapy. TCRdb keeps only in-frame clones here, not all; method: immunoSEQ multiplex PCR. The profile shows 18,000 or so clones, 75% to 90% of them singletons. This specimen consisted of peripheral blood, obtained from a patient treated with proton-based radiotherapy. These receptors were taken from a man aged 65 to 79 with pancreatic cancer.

CDR3 DNA: TGTGCCAGTAGTTCCTACGGGACAGGGGTCAAAAACATTCAGTACTTC. Protein sequence: CASSSYGTGVKNIQYF. V gene TRBV19 combines with J gene TRBJ2-4, with 10 bases identical to TRBD1. From germline, CDR1 is LNHDA and CDR2 SQIVND (reference sequence). This CDR3 region has 16 residues. V lost 5 bases, J lost 3 bases, and 7 bases stayed unmatched.

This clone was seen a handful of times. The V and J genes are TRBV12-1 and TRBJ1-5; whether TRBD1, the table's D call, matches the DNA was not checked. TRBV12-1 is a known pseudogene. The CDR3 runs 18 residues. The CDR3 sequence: CASSFVHQRTGRDQPQHF. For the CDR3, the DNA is TGTGCCAGCAGCTTTGTTCATCAGAGGACAGGGAGAGATCAGCCCCAGCATTTT.

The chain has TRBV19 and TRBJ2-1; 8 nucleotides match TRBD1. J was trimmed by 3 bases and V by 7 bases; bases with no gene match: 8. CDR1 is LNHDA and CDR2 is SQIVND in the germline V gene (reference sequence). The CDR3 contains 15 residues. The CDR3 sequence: CASKMTGTGYNEQFF. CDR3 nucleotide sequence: TGTGCCAGTAAAATGACCGGGACAGGCTACAATGAGCAGTTCTTC.

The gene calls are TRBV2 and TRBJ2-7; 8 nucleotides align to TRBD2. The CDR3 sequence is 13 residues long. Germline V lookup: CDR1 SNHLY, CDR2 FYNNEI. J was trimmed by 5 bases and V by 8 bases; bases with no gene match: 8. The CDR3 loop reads CASSRAGEDEQYF. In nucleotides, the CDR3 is TGTGCCAGCTCGCGAGCGGGGGAAGACGAGCAGTACTTC.

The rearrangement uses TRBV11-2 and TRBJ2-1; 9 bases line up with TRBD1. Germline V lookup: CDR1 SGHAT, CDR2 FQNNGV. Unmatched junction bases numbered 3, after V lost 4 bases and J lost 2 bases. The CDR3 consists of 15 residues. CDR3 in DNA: TGTGCCAGCAGCTACAGACAGGGGGCCTACAATGAGCAGTTCTTC. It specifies CASSYRQGAYNEQFF.

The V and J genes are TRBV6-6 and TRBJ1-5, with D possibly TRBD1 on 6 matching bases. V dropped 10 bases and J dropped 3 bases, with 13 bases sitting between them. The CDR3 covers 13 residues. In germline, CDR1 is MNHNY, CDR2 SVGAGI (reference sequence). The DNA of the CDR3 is TGTGCCATCTCGGACAGTTACAATCAGCCCCAGCATTTT. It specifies CAISDSYNQPQHF.

The DNA of the CDR3 is TGTGCCAGTAGCCCCGGGACAGGGTATCAGCCCCAGCATTTT. Translated, it gives CASSPGTGYQPQHF. The V call is TRBV19, the J call TRBJ1-5; the match to TRBD1 covers 9 bases. Germline values: CDR1 LNHDA, CDR2 SQIVND (reference sequence). The CDR3 length is 14 residues. Trimming cost V 6 bases and J 5 bases; bases outside gene matches: 5.

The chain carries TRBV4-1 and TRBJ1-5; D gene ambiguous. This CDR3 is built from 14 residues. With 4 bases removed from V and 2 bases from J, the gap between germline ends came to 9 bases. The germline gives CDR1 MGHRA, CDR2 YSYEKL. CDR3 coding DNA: TGCGCCAGCAGCCGCGACGGACGCAATCAGCCCCAGCATTTT. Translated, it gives CASSRDGRNQPQHF.

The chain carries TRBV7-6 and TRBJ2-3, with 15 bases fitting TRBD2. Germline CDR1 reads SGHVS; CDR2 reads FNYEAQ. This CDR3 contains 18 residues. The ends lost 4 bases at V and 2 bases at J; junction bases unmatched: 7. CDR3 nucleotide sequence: TGTGCCAGCAGCTCAAGGACTAGCGGGGGGGACTTCACAGATACGCAGTATTTT. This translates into CASSSRTSGGDFTDTQYF. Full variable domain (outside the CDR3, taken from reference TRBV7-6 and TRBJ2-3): GAGVSQSPRYKVTKRGQDVALRCDPISGHVSLYWYRQALGQGPEFLTYFNYEAQQDKSGLPNDRFSAERPEGSISTLTIQRTEQRDSAMYRCASSSRTSGGDFTDTQYFGPGTRLTVL.

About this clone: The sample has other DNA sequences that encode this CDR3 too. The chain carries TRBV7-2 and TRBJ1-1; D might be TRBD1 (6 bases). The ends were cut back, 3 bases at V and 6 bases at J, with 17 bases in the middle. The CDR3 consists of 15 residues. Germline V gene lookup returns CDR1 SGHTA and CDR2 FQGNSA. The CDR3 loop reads CASSFARGGGAEAFF. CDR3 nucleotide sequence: TGTGCCAGCAGCTTCGCCCGGGGGGGCGGGGCTGAAGCTTTCTTT. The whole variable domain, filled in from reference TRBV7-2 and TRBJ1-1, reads GAGVSQSPSNKVTEKGKDVELRCDPISGHTALYWYRQSLGQGLEFLIYFQGNSAPDKSGLPSDRFSAERTGGSVSTLTIQRTQQEDSAVYLCASSFARGGGAEAFFGQGTRLTVV.

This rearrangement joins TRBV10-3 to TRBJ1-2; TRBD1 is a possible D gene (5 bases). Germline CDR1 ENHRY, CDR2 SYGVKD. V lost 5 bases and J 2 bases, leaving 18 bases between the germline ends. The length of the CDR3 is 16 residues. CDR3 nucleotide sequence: TGTGCCATCAGTAAATCTAAAGGGGAAGCGAACTATGGCTACACCTTC. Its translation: CAISKSKGEANYGYTF.

As DNA, the CDR3 is TGTGCCAGCAGCTTGTGGGCAGGGGGCAAAGCTTTCTTT. Amino acids: CASSLWAGGKAFF. The chain couples TRBV6-5 to TRBJ1-1; 8 positions agree with TRBD1. The trim removed 6 bases at V and 9 bases at J, leaving 9 bases unmatched. Germline V gene data show CDR1 as MNHEY and CDR2 as SVGAGI. The CDR3 contains 13 residues.

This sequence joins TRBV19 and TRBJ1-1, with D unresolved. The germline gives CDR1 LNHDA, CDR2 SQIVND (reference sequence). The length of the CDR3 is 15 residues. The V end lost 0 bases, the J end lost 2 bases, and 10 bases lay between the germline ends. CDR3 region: CASSIDRTGNTEAFF. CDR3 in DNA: TGTGCCAGTAGTATAGATAGGACGGGCAACACTGAAGCTTTCTTT.

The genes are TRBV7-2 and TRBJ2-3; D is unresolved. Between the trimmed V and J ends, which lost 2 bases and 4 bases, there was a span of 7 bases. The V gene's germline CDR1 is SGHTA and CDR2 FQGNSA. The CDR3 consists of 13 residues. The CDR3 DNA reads TGTGCCAGCAGCTTAACGAATTCAGATACGCAGTATTTT. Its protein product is CASSLTNSDTQYF.

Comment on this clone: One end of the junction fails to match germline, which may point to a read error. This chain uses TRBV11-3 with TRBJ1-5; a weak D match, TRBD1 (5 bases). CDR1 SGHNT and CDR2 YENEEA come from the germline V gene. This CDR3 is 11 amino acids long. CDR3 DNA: TGTGCCAGCAGCTTAGGAGGGGAGTTGGATTTT. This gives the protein CASSLGGELDF.

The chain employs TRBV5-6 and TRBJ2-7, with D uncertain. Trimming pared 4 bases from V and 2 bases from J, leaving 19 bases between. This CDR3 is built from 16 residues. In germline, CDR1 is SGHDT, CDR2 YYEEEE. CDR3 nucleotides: TGTGCCAGCAGCCCGGTGGATAAGGGTAGAACCTACGAGCAGTACTTC. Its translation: CASSPVDKGRTYEQYF.

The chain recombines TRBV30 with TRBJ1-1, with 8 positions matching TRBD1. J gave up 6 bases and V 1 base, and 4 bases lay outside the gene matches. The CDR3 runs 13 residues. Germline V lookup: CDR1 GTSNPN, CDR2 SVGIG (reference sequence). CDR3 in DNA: TGTGCCTGGAGTGGACAGGGGAGCCCTGAAGCTTTCTTT. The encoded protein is CAWSGQGSPEAFF.

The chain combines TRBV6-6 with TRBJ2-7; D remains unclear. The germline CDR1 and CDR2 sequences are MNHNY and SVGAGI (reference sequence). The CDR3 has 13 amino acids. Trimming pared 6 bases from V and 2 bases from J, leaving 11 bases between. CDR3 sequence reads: CASRRDKAYEQYF. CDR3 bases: TGTGCCAGCAGGAGAGATAAAGCCTACGAGCAGTACTTC.

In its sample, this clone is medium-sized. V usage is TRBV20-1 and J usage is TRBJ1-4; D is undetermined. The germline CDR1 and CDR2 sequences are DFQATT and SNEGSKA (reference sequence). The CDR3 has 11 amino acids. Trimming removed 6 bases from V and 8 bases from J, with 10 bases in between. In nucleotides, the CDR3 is TGCAGTGCAGAGGCTGGGGAAAAACTGTTTTTT. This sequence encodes CSAEAGEKLFF.

The chain's CDR3 is CASSPLTSGSSGELFF. The CDR3 DNA reads as TGCGCCAGCAGCCCCCTTACTAGCGGGAGTTCCGGGGAGCTGTTTTTT. This chain uses TRBV4-1 with TRBJ2-2, with TRBD2 identical over 11 bases. J was trimmed by 6 bases and V by 4 bases; bases with no gene match: 7. The CDR3 extends over 16 amino acids. Looked up from germline, CDR1 is MGHRA and CDR2 is YSYEKL.

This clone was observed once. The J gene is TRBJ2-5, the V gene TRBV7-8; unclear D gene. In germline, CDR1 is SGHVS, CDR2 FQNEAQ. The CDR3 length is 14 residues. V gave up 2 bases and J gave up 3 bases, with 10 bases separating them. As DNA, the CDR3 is TGTGCCAGCAGCTTATCGGGCTGGAAAGAGACCCAGTACTTC. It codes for CASSLSGWKETQYF.

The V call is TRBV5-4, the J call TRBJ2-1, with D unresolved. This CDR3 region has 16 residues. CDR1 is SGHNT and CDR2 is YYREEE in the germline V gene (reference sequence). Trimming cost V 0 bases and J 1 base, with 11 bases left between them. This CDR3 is CASSLGPGPSYNEQFF. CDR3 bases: TGTGCCAGCAGCTTGGGCCCCGGGCCATCCTACAATGAGCAGTTCTTC.

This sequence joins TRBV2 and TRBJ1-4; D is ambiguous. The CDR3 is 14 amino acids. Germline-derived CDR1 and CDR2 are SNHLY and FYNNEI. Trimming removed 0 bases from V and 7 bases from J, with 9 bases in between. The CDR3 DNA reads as TGTGCCAGCAGTGAAGCGCCAGGACTTGAAAAACTGTTTTTT. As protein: CASSEAPGLEKLFF.

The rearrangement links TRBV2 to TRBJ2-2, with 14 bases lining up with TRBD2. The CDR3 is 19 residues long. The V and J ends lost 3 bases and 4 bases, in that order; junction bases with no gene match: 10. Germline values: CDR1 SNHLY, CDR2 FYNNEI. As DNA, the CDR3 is TGTGCCAGCAGTGAGAGACTAGCGGGAGGGTTGGGTACCACCGGGGAGCTGTTTTTT. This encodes CASSERLAGGLGTTGELFF.

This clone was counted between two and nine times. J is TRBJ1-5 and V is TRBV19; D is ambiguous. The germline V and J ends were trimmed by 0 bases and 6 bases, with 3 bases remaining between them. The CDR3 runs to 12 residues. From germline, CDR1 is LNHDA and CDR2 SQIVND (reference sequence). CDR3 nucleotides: TGTGCCAGTAGTATAGAGGGTCAGCCCCAGCATTTT. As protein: CASSIEGQPQHF.

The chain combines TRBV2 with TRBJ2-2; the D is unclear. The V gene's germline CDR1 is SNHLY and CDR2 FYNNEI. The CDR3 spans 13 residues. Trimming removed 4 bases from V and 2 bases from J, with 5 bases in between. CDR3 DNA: TGTGCCAGCAGTGTACTAAACACCGGGGAGCTGTTTTTT. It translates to CASSVLNTGELFF.

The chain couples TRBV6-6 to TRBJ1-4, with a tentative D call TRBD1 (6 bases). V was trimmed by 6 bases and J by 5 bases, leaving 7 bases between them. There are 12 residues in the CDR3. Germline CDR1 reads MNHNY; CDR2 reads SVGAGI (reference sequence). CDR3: CASRTGNEKLFF. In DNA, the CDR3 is TGTGCCAGCAGAACAGGGAATGAAAAACTGTTTTTT.

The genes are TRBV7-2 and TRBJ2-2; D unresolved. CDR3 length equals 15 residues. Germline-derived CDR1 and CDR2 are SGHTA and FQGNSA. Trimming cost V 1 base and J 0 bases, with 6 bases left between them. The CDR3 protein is CASSLVPTNTGELFF. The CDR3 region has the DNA TGTGCCAGCAGCTTAGTACCCACGAACACCGGGGAGCTGTTTTTT. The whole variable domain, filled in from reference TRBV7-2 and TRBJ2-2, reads GAGVSQSPSNKVTEKGKDVELRCDPISGHTALYWYRQSLGQGLEFLIYFQGNSAPDKSGLPSDRFSAERTGGSVSTLTIQRTQQEDSAVYLCASSLVPTNTGELFFGEGSRLTVL.

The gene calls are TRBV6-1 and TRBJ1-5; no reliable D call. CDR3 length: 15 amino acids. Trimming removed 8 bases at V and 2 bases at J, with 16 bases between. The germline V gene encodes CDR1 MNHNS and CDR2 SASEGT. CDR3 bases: TGTGCCAGCGAGATTGGAGGGATAGGCAATCAGCCCCAGCATTTT. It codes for CASEIGGIGNQPQHF.

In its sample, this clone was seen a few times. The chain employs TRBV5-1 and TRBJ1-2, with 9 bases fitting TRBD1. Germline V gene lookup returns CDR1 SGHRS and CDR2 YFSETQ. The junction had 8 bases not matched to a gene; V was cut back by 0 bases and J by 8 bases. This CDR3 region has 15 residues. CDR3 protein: CASSLDVQGASGYTF. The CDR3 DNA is TGCGCCAGCAGCTTGGATGTACAGGGGGCGAGCGGCTACACCTTC.

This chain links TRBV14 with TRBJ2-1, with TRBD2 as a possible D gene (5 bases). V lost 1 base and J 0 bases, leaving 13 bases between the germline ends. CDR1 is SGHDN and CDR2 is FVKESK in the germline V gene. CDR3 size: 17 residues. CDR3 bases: TGTGCCAGCAGCCAAGTAGGAGCGGCCAGCTCCTACAATGAGCAGTTCTTC. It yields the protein CASSQVGAASSYNEQFF.

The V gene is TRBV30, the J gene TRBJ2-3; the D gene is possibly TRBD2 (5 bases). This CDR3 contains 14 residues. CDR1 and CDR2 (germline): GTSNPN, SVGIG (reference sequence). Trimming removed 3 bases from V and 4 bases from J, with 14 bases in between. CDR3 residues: CAWSRADGADTQYF. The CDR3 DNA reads TGTGCCTGGAGCCGAGCGGATGGCGCAGATACGCAGTATTTT.